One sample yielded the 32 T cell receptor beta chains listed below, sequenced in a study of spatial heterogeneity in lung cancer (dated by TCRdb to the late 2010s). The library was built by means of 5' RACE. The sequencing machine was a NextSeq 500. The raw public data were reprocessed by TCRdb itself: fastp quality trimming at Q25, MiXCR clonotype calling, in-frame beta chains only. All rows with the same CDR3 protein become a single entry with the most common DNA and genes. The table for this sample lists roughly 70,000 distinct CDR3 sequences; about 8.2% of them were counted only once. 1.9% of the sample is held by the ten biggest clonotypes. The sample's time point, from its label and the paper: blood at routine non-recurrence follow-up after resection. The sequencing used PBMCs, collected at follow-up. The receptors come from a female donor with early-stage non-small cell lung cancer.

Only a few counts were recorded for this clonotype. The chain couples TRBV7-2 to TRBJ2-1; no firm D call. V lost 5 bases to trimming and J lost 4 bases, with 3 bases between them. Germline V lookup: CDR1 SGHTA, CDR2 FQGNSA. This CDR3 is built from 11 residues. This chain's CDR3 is CASSRYNEQFF. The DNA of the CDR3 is TGTGCCAGCAGCCGGTACAATGAGCAGTTCTTC.

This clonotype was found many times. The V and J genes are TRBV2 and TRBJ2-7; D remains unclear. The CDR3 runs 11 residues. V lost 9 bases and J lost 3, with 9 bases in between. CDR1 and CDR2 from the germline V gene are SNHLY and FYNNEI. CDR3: CASGIRYEQYF. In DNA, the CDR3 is TGTGCCAGTGGTATTCGCTACGAGCAGTACTTC.

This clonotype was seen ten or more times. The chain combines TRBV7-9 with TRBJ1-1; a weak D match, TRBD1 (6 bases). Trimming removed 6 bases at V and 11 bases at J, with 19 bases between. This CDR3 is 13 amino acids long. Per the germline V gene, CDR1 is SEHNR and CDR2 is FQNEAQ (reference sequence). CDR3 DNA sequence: TGTGCCAGCAGGTCAAACAGGGATATGGTGGCTTTCTTT. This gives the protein CASRSNRDMVAFF.

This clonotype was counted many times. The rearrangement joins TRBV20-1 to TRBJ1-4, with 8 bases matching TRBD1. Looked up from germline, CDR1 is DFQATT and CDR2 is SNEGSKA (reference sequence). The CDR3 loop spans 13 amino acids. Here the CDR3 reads CSAMAGGAGKLFF. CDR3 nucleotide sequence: TGCAGCGCAATGGCAGGGGGCGCGGGAAAACTGTTTTTT.

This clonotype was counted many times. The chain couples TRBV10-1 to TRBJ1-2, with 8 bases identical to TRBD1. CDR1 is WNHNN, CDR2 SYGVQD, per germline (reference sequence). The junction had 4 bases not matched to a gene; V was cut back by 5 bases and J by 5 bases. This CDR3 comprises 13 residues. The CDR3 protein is CASSPDREYGYTF. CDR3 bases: TGCGCCAGCAGTCCGGACAGGGAATATGGCTACACCTTC.

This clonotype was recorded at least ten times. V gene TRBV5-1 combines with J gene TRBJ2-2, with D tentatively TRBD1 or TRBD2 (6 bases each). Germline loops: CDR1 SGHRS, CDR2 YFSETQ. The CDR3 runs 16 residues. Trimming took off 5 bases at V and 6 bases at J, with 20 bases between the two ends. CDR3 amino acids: CASRPGGGYGAGELFF. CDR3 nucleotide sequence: TGCGCCAGCAGACCTGGAGGGGGTTATGGAGCCGGGGAGCTGTTTTTT. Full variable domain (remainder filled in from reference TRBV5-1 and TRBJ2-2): KAGVTQTPRYLIKTRGQQVTLSCSPISGHRSVSWYQQTPGQGLQFLFEYFSETQRNKGNFPGRFSGRQFSNSRSEMNVSTLELGDSALYLCASRPGGGYGAGELFFGEGSRLTVL.

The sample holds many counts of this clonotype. The CDR3 nucleotides read TGTGCCAGCAGTTATTCGTCGGCGAAGTCCTACGAGCAGTACTTC. This gives the protein CASSYSSAKSYEQYF. The rearrangement uses TRBV6-5 and TRBJ2-7; no clear D. Per the germline V gene, CDR1 is MNHEY and CDR2 is SVGAGI. The ends were cut back, 3 bases at V and 1 base at J, with 13 bases in the middle. The CDR3 covers 15 residues.

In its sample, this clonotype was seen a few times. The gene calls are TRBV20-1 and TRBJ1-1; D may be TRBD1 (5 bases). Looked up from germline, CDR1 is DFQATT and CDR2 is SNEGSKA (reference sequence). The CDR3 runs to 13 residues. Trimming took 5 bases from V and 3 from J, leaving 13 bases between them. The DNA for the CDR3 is TGCAGTGCTCCTATCATGGGGGACACTGAAGCTTTCTTT. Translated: CSAPIMGDTEAFF.

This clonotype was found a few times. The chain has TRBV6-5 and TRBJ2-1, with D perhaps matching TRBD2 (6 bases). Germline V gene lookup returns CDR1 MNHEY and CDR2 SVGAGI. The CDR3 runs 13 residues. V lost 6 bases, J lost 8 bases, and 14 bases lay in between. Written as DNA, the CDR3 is TGTGCCAGCAGATCCCCAACTAGCCATGAGCAGTTCTTC. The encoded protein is CASRSPTSHEQFF.

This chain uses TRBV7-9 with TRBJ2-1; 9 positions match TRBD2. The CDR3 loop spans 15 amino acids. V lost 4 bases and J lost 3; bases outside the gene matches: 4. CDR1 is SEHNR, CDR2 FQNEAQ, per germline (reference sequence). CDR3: CASSSGSGSYNEQFF. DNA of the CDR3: TGTGCCAGCAGCTCGGGTAGCGGGAGCTACAATGAGCAGTTCTTC.

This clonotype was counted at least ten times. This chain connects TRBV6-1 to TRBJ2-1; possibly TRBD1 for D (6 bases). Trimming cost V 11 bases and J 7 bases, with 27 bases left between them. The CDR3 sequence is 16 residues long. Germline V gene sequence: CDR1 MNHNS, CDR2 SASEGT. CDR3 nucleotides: TGTGCCGTCCCCGGACCCCGGGACCAGGGGACGAATGAGCAGTTCTTC. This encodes CAVPGPRDQGTNEQFF.

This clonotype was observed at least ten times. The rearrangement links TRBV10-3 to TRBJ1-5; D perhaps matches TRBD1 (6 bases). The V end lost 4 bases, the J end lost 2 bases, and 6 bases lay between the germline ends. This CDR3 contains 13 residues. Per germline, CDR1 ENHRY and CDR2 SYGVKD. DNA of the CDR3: TGTGCCATCAGTGGACAGGGCAATCAGCCCCAGCATTTT. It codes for CAISGQGNQPQHF.

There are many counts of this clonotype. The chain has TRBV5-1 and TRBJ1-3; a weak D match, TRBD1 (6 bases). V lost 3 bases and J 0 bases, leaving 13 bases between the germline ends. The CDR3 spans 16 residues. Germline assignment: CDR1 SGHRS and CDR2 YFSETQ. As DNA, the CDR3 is TGCGCCAGCAGCTCACAGGGCCCTAACTCTGGAAACACCATATATTTT. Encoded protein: CASSSQGPNSGNTIYF.

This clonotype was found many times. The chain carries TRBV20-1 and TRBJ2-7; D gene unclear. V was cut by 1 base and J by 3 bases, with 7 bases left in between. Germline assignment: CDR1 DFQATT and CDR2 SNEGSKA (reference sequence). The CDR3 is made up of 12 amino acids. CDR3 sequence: CSARGWDYEQYF. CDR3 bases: TGCAGTGCTAGAGGTTGGGACTACGAGCAGTACTTC.

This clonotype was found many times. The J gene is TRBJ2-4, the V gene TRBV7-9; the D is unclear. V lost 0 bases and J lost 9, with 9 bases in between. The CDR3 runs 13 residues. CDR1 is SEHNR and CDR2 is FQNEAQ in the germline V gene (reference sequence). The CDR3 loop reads CASSLASAGIQYF. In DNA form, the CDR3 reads TGTGCCAGCAGCTTAGCTTCAGCTGGCATTCAGTACTTC.

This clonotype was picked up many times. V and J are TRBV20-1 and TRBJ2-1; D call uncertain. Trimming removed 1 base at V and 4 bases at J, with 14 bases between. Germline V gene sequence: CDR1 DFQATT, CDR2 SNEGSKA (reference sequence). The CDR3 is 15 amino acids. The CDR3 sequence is CSARVVGTVYNEQFF. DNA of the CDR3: TGCAGTGCTAGAGTTGTAGGAACAGTATACAATGAGCAGTTCTTC.

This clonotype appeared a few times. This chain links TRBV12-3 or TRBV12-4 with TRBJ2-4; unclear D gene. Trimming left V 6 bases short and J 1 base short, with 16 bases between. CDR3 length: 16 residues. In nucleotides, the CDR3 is TGTGCCAGCAGCCAAATAGGTATTTTGGCCAAAAACATTCAGTACTTC. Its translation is CASSQIGILAKNIQYF.

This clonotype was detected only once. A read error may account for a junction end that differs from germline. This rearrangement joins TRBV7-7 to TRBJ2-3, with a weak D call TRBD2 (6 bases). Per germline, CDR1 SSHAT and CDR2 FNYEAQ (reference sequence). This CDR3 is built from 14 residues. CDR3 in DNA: TGTGCTAGCAGCTTAAATGTAGCGGACCATACGCAGTATTTT. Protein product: CASSLNVADHTQYF.

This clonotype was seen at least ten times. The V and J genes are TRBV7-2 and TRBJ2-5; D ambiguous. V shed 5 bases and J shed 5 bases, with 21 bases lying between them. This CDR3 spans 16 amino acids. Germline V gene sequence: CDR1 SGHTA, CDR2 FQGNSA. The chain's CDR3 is CASSPRASPHRETQYF. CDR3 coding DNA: TGTGCCAGCAGCCCCCGGGCCAGCCCACACCGGGAGACCCAGTACTTC.

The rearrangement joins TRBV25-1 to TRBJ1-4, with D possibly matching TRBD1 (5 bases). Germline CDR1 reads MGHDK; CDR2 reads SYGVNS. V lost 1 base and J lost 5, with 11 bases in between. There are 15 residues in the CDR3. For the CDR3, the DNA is TGTGCCAGCAGTGAATTTAGGGGAGGGAATGAAAAACTGTTTTTT. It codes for CASSEFRGGNEKLFF. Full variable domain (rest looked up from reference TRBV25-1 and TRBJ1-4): EADIYQTPRYLVIGTGKKITLECSQTMGHDKMYWYQQDPGMELHLIHYSYGVNSTEKGDLSSESTVSRIRTEHFPLTLESARPSHTSQYLCASSEFRGGNEKLFFGSGTQLSVL.

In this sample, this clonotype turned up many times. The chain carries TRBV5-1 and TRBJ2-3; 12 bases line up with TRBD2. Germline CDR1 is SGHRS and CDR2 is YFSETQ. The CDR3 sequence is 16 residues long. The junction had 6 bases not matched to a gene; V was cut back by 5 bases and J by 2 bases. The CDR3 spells CASSPRLAGDTDTQYF. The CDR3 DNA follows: TGCGCCAGCAGTCCGAGACTAGCGGGAGACACAGATACGCAGTATTTT.

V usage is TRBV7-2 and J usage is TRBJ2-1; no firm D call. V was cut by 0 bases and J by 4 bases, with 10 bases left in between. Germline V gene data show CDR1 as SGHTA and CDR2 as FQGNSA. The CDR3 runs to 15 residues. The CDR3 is CASSLAIGSYNEQFF. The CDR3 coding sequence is TGTGCCAGCAGCTTAGCAATAGGATCTTACAATGAGCAGTTCTTC.

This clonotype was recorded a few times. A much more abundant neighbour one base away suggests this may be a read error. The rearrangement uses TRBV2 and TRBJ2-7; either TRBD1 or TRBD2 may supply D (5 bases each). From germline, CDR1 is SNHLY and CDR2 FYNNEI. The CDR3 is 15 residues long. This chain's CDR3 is CVSSEVLGVNYEQYF. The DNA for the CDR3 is TGTGTCAGCAGTGAAGTTTTGGGGGTGAACTACGAGCAGTACTTC. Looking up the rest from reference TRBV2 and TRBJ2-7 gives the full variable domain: EPEVTQTPSHQVTQMGQEVILRCVPISNHLYFYWYRQILGQKVEFLVSFYNNEISEKSEIFDDQFSVERPDGSNFTLKIRSTKLEDSAMYFCVSSEVLGVNYEQYFGPGTRLTVT.

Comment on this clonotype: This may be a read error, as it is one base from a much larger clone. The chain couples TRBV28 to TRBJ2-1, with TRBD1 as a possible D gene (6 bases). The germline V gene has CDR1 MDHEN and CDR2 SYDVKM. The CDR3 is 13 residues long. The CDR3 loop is CASSLPQGNELFF. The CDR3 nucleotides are TGTGCCAGCAGTTTGCCCCAGGGGAATGAGCTGTTCTTC.

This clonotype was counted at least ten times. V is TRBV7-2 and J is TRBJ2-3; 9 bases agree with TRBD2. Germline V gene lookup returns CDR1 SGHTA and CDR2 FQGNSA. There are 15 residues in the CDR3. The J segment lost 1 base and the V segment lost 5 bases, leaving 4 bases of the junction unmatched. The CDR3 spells CASSRVAGGTDTQYF. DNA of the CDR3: TGTGCCAGCAGCCGCGTAGCGGGAGGCACAGATACGCAGTATTTT.

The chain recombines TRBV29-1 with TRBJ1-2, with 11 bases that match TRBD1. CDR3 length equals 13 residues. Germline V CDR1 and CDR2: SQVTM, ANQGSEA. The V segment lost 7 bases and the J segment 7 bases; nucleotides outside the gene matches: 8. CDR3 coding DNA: TGCAGCGCCGAAGGACAGGGGGCAACTGGCTACACCTTC. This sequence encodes CSAEGQGATGYTF.

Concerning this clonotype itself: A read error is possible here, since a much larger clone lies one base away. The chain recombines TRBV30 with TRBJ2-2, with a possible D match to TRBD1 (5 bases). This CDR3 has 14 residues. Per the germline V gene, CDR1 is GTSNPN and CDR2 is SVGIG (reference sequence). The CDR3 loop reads CVWSQGSLAGELFF. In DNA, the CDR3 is TGTGTCTGGAGCCAGGGAAGCTTGGCCGGGGAGCTGTTTTTT.

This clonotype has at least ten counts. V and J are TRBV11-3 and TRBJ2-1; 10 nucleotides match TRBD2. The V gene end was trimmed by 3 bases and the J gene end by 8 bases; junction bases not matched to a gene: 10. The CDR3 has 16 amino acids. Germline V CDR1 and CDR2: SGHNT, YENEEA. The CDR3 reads CASSLSSSGSNHEQFF. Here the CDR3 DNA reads TGTGCCAGCAGCTTGTCGTCTAGCGGGAGTAACCATGAGCAGTTCTTC.

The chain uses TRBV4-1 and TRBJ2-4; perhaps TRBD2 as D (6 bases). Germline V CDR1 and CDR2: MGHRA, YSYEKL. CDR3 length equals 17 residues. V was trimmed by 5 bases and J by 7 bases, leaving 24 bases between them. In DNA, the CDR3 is TGCGCCAGCAGCGGACTCACCGGGACTTCAGGTGGGAACATTCAGTACTTC. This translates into CASSGLTGTSGGNIQYF.

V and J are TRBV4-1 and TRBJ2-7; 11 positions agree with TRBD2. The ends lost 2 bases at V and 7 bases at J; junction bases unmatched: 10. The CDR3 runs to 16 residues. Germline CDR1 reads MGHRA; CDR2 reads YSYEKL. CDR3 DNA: TGCGCCAGCAGCCAATTCCAACTAGCGGGAGAAGGGGAGCAGTACTTC. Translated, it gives CASSQFQLAGEGEQYF.

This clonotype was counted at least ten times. The CDR3 loop is CASRTGQGAKNIQYF. In DNA form, the CDR3 reads TGTGCCAGCAGGACAGGACAAGGAGCCAAAAACATTCAGTACTTC. The rearrangement links TRBV12-3 or TRBV12-4 to TRBJ2-4; TRBD1 might be the D (6 bases). V was clipped by 6 bases and J by 0 bases, with 12 bases between them. This CDR3 comprises 15 residues.

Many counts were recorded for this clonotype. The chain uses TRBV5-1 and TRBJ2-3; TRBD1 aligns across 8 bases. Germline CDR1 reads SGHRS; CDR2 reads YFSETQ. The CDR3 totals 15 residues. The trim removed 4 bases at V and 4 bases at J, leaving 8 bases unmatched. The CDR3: CASSGQGDSSDTQYF. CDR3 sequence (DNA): TGCGCCAGCAGCGGACAGGGAGATTCTTCAGATACGCAGTATTTT.